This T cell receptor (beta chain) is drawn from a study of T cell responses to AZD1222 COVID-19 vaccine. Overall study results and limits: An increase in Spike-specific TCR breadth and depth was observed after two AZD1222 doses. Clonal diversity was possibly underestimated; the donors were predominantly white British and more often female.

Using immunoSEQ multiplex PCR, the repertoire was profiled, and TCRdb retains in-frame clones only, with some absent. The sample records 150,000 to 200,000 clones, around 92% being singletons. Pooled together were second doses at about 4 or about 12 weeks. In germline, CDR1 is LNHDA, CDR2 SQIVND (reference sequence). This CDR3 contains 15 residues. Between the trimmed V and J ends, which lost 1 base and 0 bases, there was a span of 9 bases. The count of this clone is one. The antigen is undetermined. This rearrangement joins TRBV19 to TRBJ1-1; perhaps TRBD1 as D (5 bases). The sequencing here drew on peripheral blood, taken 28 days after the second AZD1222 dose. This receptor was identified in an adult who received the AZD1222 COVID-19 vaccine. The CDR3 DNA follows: TGTGCCAGTAGTATAGGGGGCGTCATGAACACTGAAGCTTTCTTT. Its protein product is CASSIGGVMNTEAFF.